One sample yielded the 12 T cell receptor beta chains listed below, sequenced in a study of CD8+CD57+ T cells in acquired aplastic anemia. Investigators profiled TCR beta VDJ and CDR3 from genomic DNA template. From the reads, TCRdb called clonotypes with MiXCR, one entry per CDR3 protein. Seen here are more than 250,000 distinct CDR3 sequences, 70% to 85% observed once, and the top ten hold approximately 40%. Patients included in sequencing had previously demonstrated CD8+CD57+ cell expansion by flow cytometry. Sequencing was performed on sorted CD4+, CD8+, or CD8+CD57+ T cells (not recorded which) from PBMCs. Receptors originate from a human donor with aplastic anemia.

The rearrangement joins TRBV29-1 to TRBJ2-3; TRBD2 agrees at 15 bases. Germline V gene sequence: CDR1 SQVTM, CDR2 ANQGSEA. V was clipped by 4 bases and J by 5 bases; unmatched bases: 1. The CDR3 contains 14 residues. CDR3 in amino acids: CSVAGLAGGDTQYF. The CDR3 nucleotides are TGCAGCGTTGCGGGACTAGCGGGAGGAGATACGCAGTATTTT.

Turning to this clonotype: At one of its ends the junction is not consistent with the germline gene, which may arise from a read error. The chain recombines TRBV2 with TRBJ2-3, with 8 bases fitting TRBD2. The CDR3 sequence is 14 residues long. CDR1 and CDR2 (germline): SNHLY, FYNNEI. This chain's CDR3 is CASSVAGGPDTQSF. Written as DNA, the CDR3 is TGTGCCAGCAGCGTGGCGGGAGGTCCGGACACTCAGTCTTTC.

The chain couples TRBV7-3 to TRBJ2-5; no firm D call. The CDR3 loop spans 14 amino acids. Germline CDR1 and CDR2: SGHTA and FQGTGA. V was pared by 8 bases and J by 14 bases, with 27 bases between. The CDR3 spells CASSRDANAVEHYF. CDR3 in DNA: TGTGCCAGCTCAAGAGACGCCAACGCCGTTGAACACTACTTC.

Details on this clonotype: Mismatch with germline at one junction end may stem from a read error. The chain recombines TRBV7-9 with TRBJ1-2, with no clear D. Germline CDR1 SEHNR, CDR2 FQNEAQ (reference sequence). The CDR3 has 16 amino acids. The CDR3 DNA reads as TGTGCCAGCAGCTTTGAAAGAGACGGGCGCGTATATGACTACACCTTC. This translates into CASSFERDGRVYDYTF.

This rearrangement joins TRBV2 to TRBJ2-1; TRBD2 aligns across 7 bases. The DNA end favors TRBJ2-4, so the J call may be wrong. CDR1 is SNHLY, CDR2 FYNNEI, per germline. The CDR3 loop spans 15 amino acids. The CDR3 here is CASSESSGSYFNQYF. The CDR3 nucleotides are TGTGCCAGCAGCGAATCTAGCGGCTCGTACTTCAATCAGTACTTC.

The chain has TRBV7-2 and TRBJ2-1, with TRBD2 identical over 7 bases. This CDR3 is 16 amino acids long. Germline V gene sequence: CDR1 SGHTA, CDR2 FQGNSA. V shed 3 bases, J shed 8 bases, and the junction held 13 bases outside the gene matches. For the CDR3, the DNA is TGTGCCAGCAGCTTGAAAAGAGGGAGCGGGAACGATGAGCAGTTCTTC. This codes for CASSLKRGSGNDEQFF.

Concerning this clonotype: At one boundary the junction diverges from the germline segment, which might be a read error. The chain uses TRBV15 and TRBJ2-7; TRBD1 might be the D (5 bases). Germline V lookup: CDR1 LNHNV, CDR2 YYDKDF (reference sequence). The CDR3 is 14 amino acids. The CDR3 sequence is CASSRDSEQEPQHF. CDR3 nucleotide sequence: TGTGCCAGCAGCCGAGACAGCGAGCAAGAACCCCAGCACTTC.

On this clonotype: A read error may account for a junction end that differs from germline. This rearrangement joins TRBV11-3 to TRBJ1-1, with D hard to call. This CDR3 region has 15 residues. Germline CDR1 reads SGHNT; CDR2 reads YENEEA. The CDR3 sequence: CASTLHLTGNTEAFF. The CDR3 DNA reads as TGTGCCAGCACCTTACATCTGACCGGGAACACTGAAGCTTTCTTT. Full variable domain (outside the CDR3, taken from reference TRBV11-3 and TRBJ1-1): EAGVVQSPRYKIIEKKQPVAFWCNPISGHNTLYWYLQNLGQGPELLIRYENEEAVDDSQLPKDRFSAERLKGVDSTLKIQPAELGDSAVYLCASTLHLTGNTEAFFGQGTRLTVV.

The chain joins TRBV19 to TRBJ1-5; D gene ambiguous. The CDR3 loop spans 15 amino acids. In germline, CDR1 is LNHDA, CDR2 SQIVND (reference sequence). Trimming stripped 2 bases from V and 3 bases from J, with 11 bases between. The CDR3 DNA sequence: TGTGCCAGTAGTATACGGGTCAAGGTCAATCAGCCCCAGCATTTT. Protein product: CASSIRVKVNQPQHF.

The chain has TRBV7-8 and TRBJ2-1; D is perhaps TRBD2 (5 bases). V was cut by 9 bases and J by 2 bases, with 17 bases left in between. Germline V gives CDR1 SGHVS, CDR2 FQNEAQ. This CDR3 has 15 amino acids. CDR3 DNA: TGTGCCAGTAGTTTAGCGAGAGGACCCTACAATGAGCAGTTCTTC. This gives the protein CASSLARGPYNEQFF.

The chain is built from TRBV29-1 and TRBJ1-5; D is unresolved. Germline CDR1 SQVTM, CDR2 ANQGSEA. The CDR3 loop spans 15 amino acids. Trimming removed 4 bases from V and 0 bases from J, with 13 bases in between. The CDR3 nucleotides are TGCAGCGTTGGCTGGTCAGGCGATAGCAATCAGCCCCAGCATTTT. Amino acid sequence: CSVGWSGDSNQPQHF.

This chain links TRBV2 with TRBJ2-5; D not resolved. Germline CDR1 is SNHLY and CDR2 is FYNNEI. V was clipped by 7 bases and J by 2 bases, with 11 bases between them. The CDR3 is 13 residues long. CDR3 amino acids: CASIKAEQETQYF. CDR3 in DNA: TGTGCCAGCATTAAGGCGGAACAAGAGACCCAGTACTTC.